This T cell receptor (beta chain) was recovered during a study of read filtering for tumor transcriptome and immune sequencing. Findings and caveats of the study: RNA-seq captured clonotypes less deeply and reliably than IR-seq.

The library was built from around 380 ng RNA with molecular barcoded adaptors for alpha/delta and beta/gamma chains. MiXCR, applied by TCRdb to the reads, yields one record per CDR3 protein. The sample consists of 75,000 to 95,000 distinct CDR3 sequences, roughly a fifth of them appearing once. In this sample, this clonotype turned up a few times. Its antigen is not known. The CDR3 is 14 residues long. V lost 4 bases to trimming and J lost 5 bases; unmatched junction nucleotides: 7. The rearrangement uses TRBV12-3 or TRBV12-4 and TRBJ2-5; 7 bases line up with TRBD1. The sequence came from a donor at least 40 years old with multiple myeloma. Specimen: a population of CD138-negative cells sorted from bone marrow. This chain's CDR3 is CASSSWTGGETQYF. DNA of the CDR3: TGTGCCAGCAGTTCATGGACAGGCGGGGAGACCCAGTACTTC.